The rows below give T cell receptor beta chains drawn from one sample of a study of vaccination and CD4 T cells after COVID-19. Each CDR3 protein is one row after TCRdb ran MiXCR on the PCR reads. The sample lists 20,000 or so distinct CDR3 sequences, 60% occurring once. The material sequenced was CD4+ T cells from blood, taken after SARS-CoV-2 vaccination. Source of these receptors: a human donor who had recovered from COVID-19. CDR3s leave out the opening cysteine and the closing phenylalanine or tryptophan. A D gene is named only where the DNA matches it firmly. For some rows the clone size is stated as once, few or many, or as a class when expanded; others skip it.

abundance: -
d_gene: TRBD1
v_gene: TRBV27
j_gene: TRBJ2-6
CDR3aa: ASSLGTGSYSGANVLT

abundance: once
d_gene: -
v_gene: TRBV19
j_gene: TRBJ2-7
CDR3aa: ASSMNRQGFYEQY

abundance: -
d_gene: -
v_gene: TRBV2
j_gene: TRBJ2-2
CDR3aa: ASSENRGAAGELF

abundance: -
d_gene: -
v_gene: TRBV20-1
j_gene: TRBJ1-2
CDR3aa: SAIEGPWGYT

abundance: few
d_gene: -
v_gene: TRBV20-1
j_gene: TRBJ1-2
CDR3aa: SASGTDGYT

abundance: -
d_gene: -
v_gene: TRBV28
j_gene: TRBJ2-3
CDR3aa: ASSLRSTDTQY

abundance: -
d_gene: TRBD1
v_gene: TRBV20-1
j_gene: TRBJ1-2
CDR3aa: SREPTGEGYT

abundance: -
d_gene: -
v_gene: TRBV11-3
j_gene: TRBJ2-6
CDR3aa: ASSERPGANVLT

abundance: once
d_gene: -
v_gene: TRBV21-1
j_gene: TRBJ2-1
CDR3aa: ASSKEWSGPSSYNEQF

abundance: -
d_gene: TRBD2
v_gene: TRBV6-4
j_gene: TRBJ2-3
CDR3aa: ASSLAGVNTDTQY

abundance: -
d_gene: -
v_gene: TRBV2
j_gene: TRBJ1-2
CDR3aa: ASSVDRYGYT

abundance: few
d_gene: -
v_gene: TRBV20-1
j_gene: TRBJ1-2
CDR3aa: SARRGGNGGYT

abundance: -
d_gene: -
v_gene: TRBV19
j_gene: TRBJ1-4
CDR3aa: ASSIWDRNEKLF

abundance: -
d_gene: TRBD2
v_gene: TRBV28
j_gene: TRBJ2-1
CDR3aa: ASSLRSPAGGNEQF

abundance: -
d_gene: -
v_gene: TRBV19
j_gene: TRBJ1-2
CDR3aa: ASSAQGFYT

abundance: few
d_gene: TRBD2
v_gene: TRBV19
j_gene: TRBJ2-3
CDR3aa: ATRDYRATDTQY

abundance: -
d_gene: -
v_gene: TRBV6-1
j_gene: TRBJ1-1
CDR3aa: ASTKMANTEAF

abundance: -
d_gene: TRBD1
v_gene: TRBV5-1
j_gene: TRBJ1-2
CDR3aa: ASSLTGGNYGYT

abundance: -
d_gene: -
v_gene: TRBV5-1
j_gene: TRBJ1-5
CDR3aa: ASSLSVNQPQH

abundance: -
d_gene: TRBD1
v_gene: TRBV6-2/TRBV6-3
j_gene: TRBJ2-4
CDR3aa: ASSYRTGGHIQY

abundance: -
d_gene: TRBD2
v_gene: TRBV5-4
j_gene: TRBJ2-5
CDR3aa: ASSAIGGGRSQETQY

abundance: -
d_gene: TRBD2
v_gene: TRBV28
j_gene: TRBJ2-3
CDR3aa: ASSQGLAGGDTQY

abundance: -
d_gene: TRBD1
v_gene: TRBV2
j_gene: TRBJ2-7
CDR3aa: ASSTGQGSYEQY

abundance: few
d_gene: -
v_gene: TRBV15
j_gene: TRBJ2-1
CDR3aa: ATRADRSYNEQF

abundance: few
d_gene: -
v_gene: TRBV18
j_gene: TRBJ2-1
CDR3aa: ASSRKPSGTQTYNEQF

abundance: few
d_gene: TRBD1
v_gene: TRBV7-2
j_gene: TRBJ2-2
CDR3aa: ASSFFRGQRTGELF

abundance: -
d_gene: TRBD1
v_gene: TRBV7-8
j_gene: TRBJ2-7
CDR3aa: ASSARRDRPYEQY

abundance: -
d_gene: TRBD2
v_gene: TRBV10-3
j_gene: TRBJ2-1
CDR3aa: AIRGGLVSGGNEQF

abundance: -
d_gene: -
v_gene: TRBV7-9
j_gene: TRBJ1-2
CDR3aa: ASSLAGGVNYGYT

abundance: few
d_gene: -
v_gene: TRBV19
j_gene: TRBJ1-2
CDR3aa: ASSIGTEHYGYT

abundance: -
d_gene: TRBD1
v_gene: TRBV20-1
j_gene: TRBJ2-5
CDR3aa: SANDRGETQY

abundance: once
d_gene: TRBD1
v_gene: TRBV10-3
j_gene: TRBJ1-2
CDR3aa: AISWTGVYGYT

abundance: few
d_gene: -
v_gene: TRBV19
j_gene: TRBJ1-2
CDR3aa: ATSYRDYGYT

abundance: few
d_gene: TRBD1
v_gene: TRBV2
j_gene: TRBJ2-5
CDR3aa: ANSPGGPETQY

abundance: once
d_gene: -
v_gene: TRBV7-9
j_gene: TRBJ1-1
CDR3aa: ASSSEDTEAF

abundance: once
d_gene: TRBD1
v_gene: TRBV30
j_gene: TRBJ1-2
CDR3aa: AWSFTGGYGYT

abundance: -
d_gene: TRBD1
v_gene: TRBV20-1
j_gene: TRBJ2-7
CDR3aa: SARPIRQGRRMRPYEQY

abundance: -
d_gene: TRBD2
v_gene: TRBV20-1
j_gene: TRBJ2-7
CDR3aa: SARVGEGPPYEQY

abundance: -
d_gene: TRBD2
v_gene: TRBV6-1
j_gene: TRBJ2-4
CDR3aa: ASSQGLAGDIQY

abundance: -
d_gene: -
v_gene: TRBV12-3/TRBV12-4
j_gene: TRBJ2-2
CDR3aa: ASSATPGGAGELF

abundance: few
d_gene: -
v_gene: TRBV6-1
j_gene: TRBJ1-2
CDR3aa: ASKVGDYGYT

abundance: -
d_gene: -
v_gene: TRBV29-1
j_gene: TRBJ2-1
CDR3aa: SVDLSRRGHNEQF

abundance: few
d_gene: TRBD2
v_gene: TRBV7-9
j_gene: TRBJ2-2
CDR3aa: ASSLVGGTGLANTGELF

abundance: -
d_gene: -
v_gene: TRBV6-1
j_gene: TRBJ1-1
CDR3aa: ASSVGGAYDTEAF

abundance: -
d_gene: -
v_gene: TRBV6-1
j_gene: TRBJ1-2
CDR3aa: ASVRDIYGYT

abundance: -
d_gene: -
v_gene: TRBV5-4
j_gene: TRBJ2-1
CDR3aa: ASSLGGPGEGNEQF

abundance: -
d_gene: -
v_gene: TRBV7-2
j_gene: TRBJ2-1
CDR3aa: ASSLEAASYNEQF

abundance: -
d_gene: -
v_gene: TRBV19
j_gene: TRBJ1-5
CDR3aa: ASVRDPYSNQPQH

abundance: -
d_gene: -
v_gene: TRBV29-1
j_gene: TRBJ1-1
CDR3aa: SAWTVLNTEAF

abundance: -
d_gene: -
v_gene: TRBV27
j_gene: TRBJ2-7
CDR3aa: ASSLAESYEQY

abundance: -
d_gene: -
v_gene: TRBV20-1
j_gene: TRBJ2-1
CDR3aa: SAISPFSGYNEQF

abundance: -
d_gene: -
v_gene: TRBV20-1
j_gene: TRBJ2-2
CDR3aa: SASPTASGELF

abundance: -
d_gene: TRBD2
v_gene: TRBV20-1
j_gene: TRBJ2-1
CDR3aa: SAREPLREGPGQF